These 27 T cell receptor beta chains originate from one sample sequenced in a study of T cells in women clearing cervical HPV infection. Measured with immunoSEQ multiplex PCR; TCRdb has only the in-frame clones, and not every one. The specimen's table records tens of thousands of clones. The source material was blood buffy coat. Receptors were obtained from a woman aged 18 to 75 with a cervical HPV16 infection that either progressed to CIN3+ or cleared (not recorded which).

The CDR3 loop reads CASSPDRNTQYF. Incomplete CDR3 DNA: TGTGCCAGCAGCCCCGACAGAAATACG. This chain joins TRBV7-3 and TRBJ2-3; a weak D match, TRBD1 (5 bases). The read ends 3 residues shy of where the CDR3 ends; the end is completed using the germline J gene. Trimming took off 5 bases at V and 7 bases at J, with 10 bases between the two ends. Germline CDR1 is SGHTA and CDR2 is FQGTGA. This CDR3 spans 12 amino acids.

This CDR3 reads CASSPNLAGGPWETQYF. CDR3 DNA, as far as it was read: TGCGCCAGCAGCCCCAACCTAGCGGGGGGGCCGTGGGAGACC. The chain employs TRBV5-1 and TRBJ2-5; 12 positions agree with TRBD2. Read coverage stops 3 residues before the CDR3 terminus; the germline J gene supplies the remainder. The CDR3 totals 17 residues. Unmatched junction bases numbered 12, after V lost 4 bases and J lost 5 bases. Germline assignment: CDR1 SGHRS and CDR2 YFSETQ.

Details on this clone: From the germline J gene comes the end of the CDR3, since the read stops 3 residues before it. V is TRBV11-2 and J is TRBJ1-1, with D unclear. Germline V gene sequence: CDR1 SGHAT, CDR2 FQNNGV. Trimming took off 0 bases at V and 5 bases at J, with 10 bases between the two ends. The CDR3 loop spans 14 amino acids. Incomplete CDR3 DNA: TGTGCCAGCAGCTTAGATCAGGTCAGAACTGAA. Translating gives CASSLDQVRTE. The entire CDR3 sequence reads CASSLDQVRTEAFF. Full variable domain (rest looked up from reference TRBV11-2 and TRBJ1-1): EAGVAQSPRYKIIEKRQSVAFWCNPISGHATLYWYQQILGQGPKLLIQFQNNGVVDDSQLPKDRFSAERLKGVDSTLKIQPAKLEDSAVYLCASSLDQVRTEAFFGQGTRLTVV.

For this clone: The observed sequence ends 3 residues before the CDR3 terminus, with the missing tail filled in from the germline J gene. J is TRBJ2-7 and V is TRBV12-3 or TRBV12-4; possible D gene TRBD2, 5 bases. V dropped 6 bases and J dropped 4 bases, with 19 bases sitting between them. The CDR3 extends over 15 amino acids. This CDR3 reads CASRVRRGGGYEQYF. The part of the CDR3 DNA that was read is TGTGCCAGCAGAGTACGTCGCGGCGGAGGATACGAG.

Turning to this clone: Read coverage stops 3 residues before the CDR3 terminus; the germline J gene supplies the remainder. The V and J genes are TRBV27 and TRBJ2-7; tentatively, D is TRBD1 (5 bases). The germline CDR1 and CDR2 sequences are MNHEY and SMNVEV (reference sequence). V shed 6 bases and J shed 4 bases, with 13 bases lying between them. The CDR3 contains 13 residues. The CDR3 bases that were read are TGTGCCAGCAGCTCATTAGGGGCGTACGAG. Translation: CASSSLGAYE. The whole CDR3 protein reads CASSSLGAYEQYF.

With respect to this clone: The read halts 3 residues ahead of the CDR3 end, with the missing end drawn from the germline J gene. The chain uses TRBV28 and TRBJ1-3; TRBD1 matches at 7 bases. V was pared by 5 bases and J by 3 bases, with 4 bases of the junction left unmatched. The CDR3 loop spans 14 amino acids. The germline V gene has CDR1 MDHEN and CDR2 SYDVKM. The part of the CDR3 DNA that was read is TGTGCCAGCAGTGGGGGACAGATTGGAAACACC. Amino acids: CASSGGQIGNT. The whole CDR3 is CASSGGQIGNTIYF.

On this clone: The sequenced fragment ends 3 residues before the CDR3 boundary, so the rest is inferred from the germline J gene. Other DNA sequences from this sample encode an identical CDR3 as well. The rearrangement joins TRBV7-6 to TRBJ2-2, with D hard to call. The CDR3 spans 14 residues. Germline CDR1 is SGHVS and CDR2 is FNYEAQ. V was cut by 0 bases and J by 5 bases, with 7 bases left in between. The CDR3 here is CASSLAEGTGELFF. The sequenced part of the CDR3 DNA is TGTGCCAGCAGCTTAGCGGAAGGGACCGGGGAG. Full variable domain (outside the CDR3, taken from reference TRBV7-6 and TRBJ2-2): GAGVSQSPRYKVTKRGQDVALRCDPISGHVSLYWYRQALGQGPEFLTYFNYEAQQDKSGLPNDRFSAERPEGSISTLTIQRTEQRDSAMYRCASSLAEGTGELFFGEGSRLTVL.

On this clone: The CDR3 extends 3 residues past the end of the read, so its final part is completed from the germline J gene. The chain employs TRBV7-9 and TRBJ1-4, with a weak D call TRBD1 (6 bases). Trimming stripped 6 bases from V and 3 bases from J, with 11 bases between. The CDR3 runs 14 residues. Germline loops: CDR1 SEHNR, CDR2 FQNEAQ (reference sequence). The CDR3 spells CASRPGHSNEKLFF. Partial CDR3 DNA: TGTGCCAGCAGGCCGGGACATTCTAATGAAAAA.

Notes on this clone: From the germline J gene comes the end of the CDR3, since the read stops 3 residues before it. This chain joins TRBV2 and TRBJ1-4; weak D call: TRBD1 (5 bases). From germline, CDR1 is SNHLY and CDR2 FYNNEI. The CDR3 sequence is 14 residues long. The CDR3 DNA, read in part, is TGTGCCACCCTGGCGTCAGTTGGGGCCAACGTA. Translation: CATLASVGANV. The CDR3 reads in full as CATLASVGANVLFF.

CDR3 DNA (partial): TGTGCCAGCAGATTAGACTCGTCCACCTACAATGAG. It is translated as CASRLDSSTYNE. In full, the CDR3 is CASRLDSSTYNEQFF. J is TRBJ2-1 and V is TRBV6-4, with unresolved D. The sequence runs out 3 residues before the end of the CDR3; the remainder is reconstructed from the germline J gene. CDR1 and CDR2 from the germline V gene are MRHNA and SNTAGT. The V and J ends lost 6 bases and 2 bases respectively, with 14 bases between them. The length of the CDR3 is 15 residues.

The CDR3 sequence is CASSRDQGSYEKLFF. CDR3 DNA (partial): TGTGCCAGCAGCCGTGACCAGGGGTCGTATGAAAAA. The rearrangement links TRBV7-9 to TRBJ1-4, with D possibly TRBD1 on 6 matching bases. Read data end 3 residues before the CDR3 end; the end is taken from the germline J gene. Germline lookup yields CDR1 SEHNR and CDR2 FQNEAQ (reference sequence). V gave up 5 bases and J gave up 6 bases, with 16 bases separating them. The CDR3 length is 15 residues.

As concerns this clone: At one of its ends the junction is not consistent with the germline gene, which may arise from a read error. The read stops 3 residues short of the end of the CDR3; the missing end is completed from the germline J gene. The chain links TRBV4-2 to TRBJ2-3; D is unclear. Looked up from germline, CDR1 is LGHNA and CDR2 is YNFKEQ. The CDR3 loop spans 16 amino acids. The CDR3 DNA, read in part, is TGCGCCAGCAGCCGAGGCGGCGGCGGCCGATTGGAGACG. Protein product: CASSRGGGGRLET. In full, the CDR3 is CASSRGGGGRLETQYF.

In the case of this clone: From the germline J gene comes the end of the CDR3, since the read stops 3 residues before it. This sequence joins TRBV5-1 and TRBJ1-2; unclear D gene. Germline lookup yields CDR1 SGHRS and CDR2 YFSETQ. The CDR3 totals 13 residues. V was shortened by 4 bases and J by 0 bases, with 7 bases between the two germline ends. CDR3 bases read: TGCGCCAGCAGCCCAGAGGCTAACTATGGC. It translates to CASSPEANYG. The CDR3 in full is CASSPEANYGYTF.

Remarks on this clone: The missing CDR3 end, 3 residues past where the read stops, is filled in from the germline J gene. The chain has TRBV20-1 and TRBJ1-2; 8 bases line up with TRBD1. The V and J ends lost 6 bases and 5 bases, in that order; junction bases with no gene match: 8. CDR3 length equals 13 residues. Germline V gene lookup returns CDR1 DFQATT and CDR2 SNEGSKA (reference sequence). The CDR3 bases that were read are TGCAGTGCGGGAAGGGACAGGCAGTATGGC. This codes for CSAGRDRQYG. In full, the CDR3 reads CSAGRDRQYGYTF.

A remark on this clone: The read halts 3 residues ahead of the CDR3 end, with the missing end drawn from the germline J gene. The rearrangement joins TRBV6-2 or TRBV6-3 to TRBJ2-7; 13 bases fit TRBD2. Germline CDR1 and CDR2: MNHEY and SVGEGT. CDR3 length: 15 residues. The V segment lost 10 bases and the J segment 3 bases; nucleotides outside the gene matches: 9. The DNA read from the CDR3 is TGTGCCACCGCGTGGACTAGCGGGGGCTACTACGAG. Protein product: CATAWTSGGYYE. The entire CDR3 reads CATAWTSGGYYEQYF.

CDR3 amino acids: CASSSRDRGVRDQPQHF. Incomplete CDR3 DNA: TGTGCCAGCAGCTCCCGGGACAGGGGAGTTAGGGATCAGCCC. The V gene is TRBV7-8, the J gene TRBJ1-5; 10 bases map to TRBD1. The read ends 3 residues shy of where the CDR3 ends; the end is completed using the germline J gene. The CDR3 is 17 amino acids. The J segment lost 5 bases and the V segment lost 4 bases, leaving 11 bases of the junction unmatched. From germline, CDR1 is SGHVS and CDR2 FQNEAQ.

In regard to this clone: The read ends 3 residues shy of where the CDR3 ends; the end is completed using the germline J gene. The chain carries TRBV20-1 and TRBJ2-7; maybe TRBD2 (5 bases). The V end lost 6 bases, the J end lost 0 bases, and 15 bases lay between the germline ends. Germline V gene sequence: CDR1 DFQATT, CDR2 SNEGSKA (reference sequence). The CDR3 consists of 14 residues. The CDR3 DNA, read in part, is TGCAGTGCCCTGGACTCCACGAGCTCCTACGAG. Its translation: CSALDSTSSYE. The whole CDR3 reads CSALDSTSSYEQYF.

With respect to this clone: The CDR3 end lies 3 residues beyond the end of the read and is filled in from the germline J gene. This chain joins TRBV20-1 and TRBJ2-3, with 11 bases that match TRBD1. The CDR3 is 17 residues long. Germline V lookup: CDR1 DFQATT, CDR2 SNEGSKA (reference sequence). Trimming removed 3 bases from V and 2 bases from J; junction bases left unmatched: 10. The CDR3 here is CSASSGTGGPFTDTQYF. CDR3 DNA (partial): TGCAGTGCTAGTAGTGGGACAGGGGGTCCCTTCACAGATACG.

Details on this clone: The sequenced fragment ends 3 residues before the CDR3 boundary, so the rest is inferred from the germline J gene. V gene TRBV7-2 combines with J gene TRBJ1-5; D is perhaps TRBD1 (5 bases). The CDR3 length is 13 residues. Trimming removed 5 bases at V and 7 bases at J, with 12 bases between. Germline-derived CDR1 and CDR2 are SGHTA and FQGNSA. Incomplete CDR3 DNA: TGTGCCAGCAGCCACTCATGGGGCCAGCCC. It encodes CASSHSWGQP. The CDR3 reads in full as CASSHSWGQPQHF.

This chain's CDR3 is CASSLVGNQPQHF. CDR3 DNA, as far as it was read: TGTGCCAGCAGCTTGGTCGGGAATCAGCCC. The chain recombines TRBV5-5 with TRBJ1-5; D gene uncertain. Read sequence stops 3 residues before the CDR3 end, and the germline J gene provides the missing end. Germline V gene sequence: CDR1 SGHKS, CDR2 YYEKEE (reference sequence). This CDR3 contains 13 residues. The ends were cut back, 0 bases at V and 4 bases at J, with 5 bases in the middle.

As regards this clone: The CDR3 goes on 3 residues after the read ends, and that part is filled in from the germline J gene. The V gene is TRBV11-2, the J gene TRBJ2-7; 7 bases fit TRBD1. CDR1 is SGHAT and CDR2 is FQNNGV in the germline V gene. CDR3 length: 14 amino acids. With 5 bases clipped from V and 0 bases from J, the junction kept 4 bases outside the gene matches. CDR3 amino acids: CASSRQGNSYEQYF. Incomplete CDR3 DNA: TGTGCCAGCAGCCGACAGGGAAACTCCTACGAG.

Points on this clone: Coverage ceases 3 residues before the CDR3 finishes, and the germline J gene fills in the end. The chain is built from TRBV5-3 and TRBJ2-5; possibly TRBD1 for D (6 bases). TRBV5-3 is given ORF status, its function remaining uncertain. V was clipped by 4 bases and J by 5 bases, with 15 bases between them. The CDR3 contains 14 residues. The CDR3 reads CARSEQGSGETQYF. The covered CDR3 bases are TGTGCCAGAAGCGAACAGGGTTCGGGGGAGACC.

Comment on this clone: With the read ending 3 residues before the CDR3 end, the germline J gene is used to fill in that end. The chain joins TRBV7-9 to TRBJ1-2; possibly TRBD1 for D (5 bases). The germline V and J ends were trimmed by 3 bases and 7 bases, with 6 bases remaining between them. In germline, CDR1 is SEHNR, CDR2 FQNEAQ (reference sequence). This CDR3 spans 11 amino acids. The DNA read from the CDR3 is TGTGCCAGCAGCTTCGGGGGTGGC. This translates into CASSFGGG. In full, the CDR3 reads CASSFGGGYTF.

This chain's CDR3 is CASSFRQSTDTQYF. The covered CDR3 bases are TGTGCCAGCAGTTTTAGACAGAGCACAGATACG. The chain combines TRBV28 with TRBJ2-3; weak D call: TRBD1 (5 bases). The read ends 3 residues early relative to the CDR3; the germline J gene fills the gap. The CDR3 has 14 residues. Trimming pared 3 bases from V and 0 bases from J, leaving 7 bases between. Germline CDR1 MDHEN, CDR2 SYDVKM.

CDR3 DNA (partial): TGTGCCAGCAGCTTAGCGGCCGGGTTTAATGAAAAA. Residues: CASSLAAGFNEK. The full-length CDR3 reads as CASSLAAGFNEKLFF. The V and J genes are TRBV7-2 and TRBJ1-4; no definite D call. The CDR3 end falls 3 residues outside the read, so it is completed with the germline J gene. V was cut by 0 bases and J by 4 bases, with 9 bases left in between. CDR1 and CDR2 from the germline V gene are SGHTA and FQGNSA. The CDR3 totals 15 residues.

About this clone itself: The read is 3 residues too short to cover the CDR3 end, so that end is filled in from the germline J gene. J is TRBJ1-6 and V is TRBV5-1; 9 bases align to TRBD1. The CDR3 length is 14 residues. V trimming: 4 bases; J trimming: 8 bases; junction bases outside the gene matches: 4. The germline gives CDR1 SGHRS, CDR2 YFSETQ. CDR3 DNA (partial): TGCGCCAGCAGCACGGGACAGGGTCATTCACCC. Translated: CASSTGQGHSP. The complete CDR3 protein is CASSTGQGHSPLHF.

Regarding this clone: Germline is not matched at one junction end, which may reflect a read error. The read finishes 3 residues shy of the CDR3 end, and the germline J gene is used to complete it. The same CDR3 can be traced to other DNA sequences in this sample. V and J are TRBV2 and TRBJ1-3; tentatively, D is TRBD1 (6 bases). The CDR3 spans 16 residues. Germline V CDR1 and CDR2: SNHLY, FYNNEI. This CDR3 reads CASSDRGRDSGNTIYF. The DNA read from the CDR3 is TGTGCCAGCAGTGACAGGGGACGGGATTCTGGAAACACG. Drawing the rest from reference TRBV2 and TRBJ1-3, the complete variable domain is EPEVTQTPSHQVTQMGQEVILRCVPISNHLYFYWYRQILGQKVEFLVSFYNNEISEKSEIFDDQFSVERPDGSNFTLKIRSTKLEDSAMYFCASSDRGRDSGNTIYFGEGSWLTVV.